One and the same sample provided the 15 T cell receptor beta chains below, sequenced in a study of vaccination effects on CD4 cells after COVID-19 (dated by TCRdb to 2021 to 2024). To identify antigen-specific CD4+ T cell clonotypes by their expansion, the ViraFEST assay first stimulated PBMC with viral peptide pools and then applied TCR sequencing. After around ten days of culture, CD4+ T cells were isolated with the EasySep CD4+ T cell isolation kit. Negative nucleocapsid antibody results before and after vaccination confirmed that the healthy vaccine recipients had no prior SARS-CoV-2 infection. Receptors were amplified or captured by the immunoSEQ multiplex PCR assay. Drawn from immuneACCESS, this table holds only the in-frame rearrangements with V and J called that TCRdb kept. Clones are partly lost; checked studies trace under half to an unresolved V gene and leave the rest unexplained. Recorded for this sample are about 54,000 clones; roughly 76% of them occurred a single time. The top ten clonotypes cover around 16% of the sample.

These receptors are not linked to any known antigen. The sample consisted of CD4+ T cells from PBMCs cultured with SARS-CoV-2 spike peptides, taken before COVID-19 vaccination. The cell subset or site label on this specimen signifies: SARS-CoV-2 spike overlapping peptide pool stimulation. These receptors all come from a human donor who received a COVID-19 vaccine.

V gene TRBV6-5 combines with J gene TRBJ2-5; 10 bases agree with TRBD2. The CDR3 consists of 15 residues. Germline V gene lookup returns CDR1 MNHEY and CDR2 SVGAGI. Losses at the gene ends were 2 bases for V and 7 bases for J; bases not matched to a gene: 7. CDR3 sequence (DNA): TGTGCCAGCAGTTACCCGAGCGGGGGGGCCGGGACCCAGTACTTC. Encoded protein: CASSYPSGGAGTQYF.

This rearrangement joins TRBV28 to TRBJ1-5; 7 positions match TRBD1. CDR1 and CDR2 from the germline V gene are MDHEN and SYDVKM. There are 14 residues in the CDR3. J lost 1 base, V lost 3 bases, and 0 bases had no gene match. CDR3 DNA: TGTGCCAGCAGTTTGGGACAGAGCAATCAGCCCCAGCATTTT. This sequence encodes CASSLGQSNQPQHF.

Only a few counts were recorded for this clone. V usage is TRBV30 and J usage is TRBJ1-2; D not certain. V was trimmed by 3 bases and J by 4 bases, leaving 9 bases between them. The CDR3 contains 12 residues. The germline V gene encodes CDR1 GTSNPN and CDR2 SVGIG (reference sequence). CDR3 sequence: CAWRGQPYGYTF. The CDR3, as DNA: TGTGCCTGGAGAGGCCAGCCCTATGGCTACACCTTC.

V is TRBV3-1 (or the pseudogene TRBV3-2) and J is TRBJ2-1; TRBD2 agrees at 8 bases. Looked up from germline, CDR1 is LGHDT and CDR2 is YNNKEL (reference sequence). This CDR3 is built from 15 residues. The V segment lost 4 bases and the J segment 6 bases; nucleotides outside the gene matches: 8. CDR3 region: CASSPLSGGTNEQFF. The DNA for the CDR3 is TGTGCCAGCAGCCCGCTGAGCGGGGGAACCAATGAGCAGTTCTTC.

V gene TRBV24-1 combines with J gene TRBJ2-7; TRBD2 might be the D (5 bases). Trimming shortened V by 6 bases and J by 5 bases, and 10 bases separated the two germline ends. Per the germline V gene, CDR1 is KGHDR and CDR2 is SFDVKD. This CDR3 comprises 12 residues. CDR3 protein: CATSRSGNEQYF. In DNA form, the CDR3 reads TGTGCCACCAGTAGATCCGGGAACGAGCAGTACTTC.

This clone appeared a few times. The CDR3 bases are TGCGCCAGCAGCCAGAGGGACACCGCGAACACCGGGGAGCTGTTTTTT. Amino acid sequence: CASSQRDTANTGELFF. This chain joins TRBV4-1 and TRBJ2-2; perhaps TRBD1 as D (6 bases). Trimming left V 3 bases short and J 0 bases short, with 11 bases between. The CDR3 is 16 residues long. Per the germline V gene, CDR1 is MGHRA and CDR2 is YSYEKL.

The table lists this clone with a few counts. The genes are TRBV19 and TRBJ2-7; 8 bases are a match to TRBD2. V was clipped by 2 bases and J by 1 base; unmatched bases: 4. Germline V gives CDR1 LNHDA, CDR2 SQIVND (reference sequence). The CDR3 totals 15 residues. The CDR3 loop is CASSIQSGSSYEQYF. DNA of the CDR3: TGTGCCAGTAGTATACAAAGCGGGAGTTCCTACGAGCAGTACTTC.

Only a few counts were recorded for this clone. The chain combines TRBV20-1 with TRBJ1-6; the D is unclear. CDR1 is DFQATT and CDR2 is SNEGSKA in the germline V gene (reference sequence). V was pared by 3 bases and J by 0 bases, with 9 bases between. The CDR3 consists of 15 residues. This chain's CDR3 is CSASPGSSYNSPLHF. CDR3 nucleotide sequence: TGCAGTGCTAGTCCGGGGAGCTCCTATAATTCACCCCTCCACTTT.

In this sample, this clone turned up a few times. The chain uses TRBV2 and TRBJ2-5; TRBD2 matches 7 bases. Germline assignment: CDR1 SNHLY and CDR2 FYNNEI. With 6 bases clipped from V and 2 bases from J, the junction kept 9 bases outside the gene matches. This CDR3 has 15 residues. Here the CDR3 DNA reads TGTGCCAGCAGGTTGGATAGCGGGCCTCAAGAGACCCAGTACTTC. Amino acids: CASRLDSGPQETQYF.

J is TRBJ1-4 and V is TRBV11-2; D perhaps matches TRBD1 (5 bases). Germline V CDR1 and CDR2: SGHAT, FQNNGV. The CDR3 sequence is 16 residues long. The V gene lost 6 bases and the J gene lost 4 bases, with 18 bases spanning the gap. CDR3 loop: CASSVRGVRGNEKLFF. The CDR3 DNA sequence: TGTGCCAGCAGTGTTCGAGGGGTAAGGGGTAATGAAAAACTGTTTTTT.

This clone was found once. This rearrangement joins TRBV5-1 to TRBJ1-6, with D uncertain. The V end lost 2 bases, the J end lost 0 bases, and 12 bases lay between the germline ends. This CDR3 has 17 amino acids. The germline gives CDR1 SGHRS, CDR2 YFSETQ. The CDR3 sequence is CASSLAGPSSYNSPLHF. DNA of the CDR3: TGCGCCAGCAGCTTAGCCGGCCCGAGCTCCTATAATTCACCCCTCCACTTT.

V usage is TRBV7-9 and J usage is TRBJ2-1; 16 positions match TRBD2. V was clipped by 3 bases and J by 6 bases; unmatched bases: 11. The CDR3 consists of 19 residues. The germline V gene encodes CDR1 SEHNR and CDR2 FQNEAQ (reference sequence). The CDR3 DNA follows: TGTGCCAGCAGCTTCGGGACTAGCGGGAGGGGGTGGTACCTCAATGAGCAGTTCTTC. Translating it yields CASSFGTSGRGWYLNEQFF.

This clone has just one count. The chain couples TRBV2 to TRBJ1-2; 8 positions agree with TRBD1. Trimming took 6 bases from V and 4 from J; bases not matched to a gene: 10. The CDR3 spans 15 residues. Germline V gene lookup returns CDR1 SNHLY and CDR2 FYNNEI. The CDR3 loop is CASSGMGQAPYGYTF. The DNA of the CDR3 is TGTGCCAGCAGCGGGATGGGACAGGCACCCTATGGCTACACCTTC. Full variable domain (outside the CDR3, taken from reference TRBV2 and TRBJ1-2): EPEVTQTPSHQVTQMGQEVILRCVPISNHLYFYWYRQILGQKVEFLVSFYNNEISEKSEIFDDQFSVERPDGSNFTLKIRSTKLEDSAMYFCASSGMGQAPYGYTFGSGTRLTVV.

This clone showed up just a few times. This rearrangement joins TRBV6-6 to TRBJ1-1; no definite D call. Trimming stripped 7 bases from V and 6 bases from J, with 21 bases between. The CDR3 sequence is 15 residues long. Per the germline V gene, CDR1 is MNHNY and CDR2 is SVGAGI (reference sequence). CDR3 nucleotide sequence: TGTGCCAGCATTATTCCGGGCCTAGGGAAGCCTGAAGCTTTCTTT. This translates into CASIIPGLGKPEAFF.

This sequence joins TRBV18 and TRBJ1-4, with 7 bases matching TRBD1. V lost 6 bases and J lost 8; bases outside the gene matches: 9. This CDR3 region has 14 residues. Germline assignment: CDR1 KGHSH and CDR2 LQKENI. DNA of the CDR3: TGTGCCAGCTCCCCCGACAGGGCAGGAGAAAAACTGTTTTTT. The encoded protein is CASSPDRAGEKLFF.